This is a list of T cell receptor beta chains from one sample in a study of cytomegalovirus exposure and HLA in healthy donors. Produced via immunoSEQ multiplex PCR; TCRdb's table is partial and in-frame only. The table includes fewer than 250,000 clones, roughly 84% detected once. The sample comprised PBMCs. These receptors originate from a human donor in good health. Both conserved end residues are part of each CDR3. A D gene is named only where the DNA matches it firmly. Some rows mark clone size as missing; the rest say once, few, many or name a class of expanded clone.

abundance: few
j_gene: TRBJ2-5
d_gene: TRBD1
v_gene: TRBV9
CDR3nt: TGTGCCAGACAGGGGGCAGGGGAGACCCAGTACTTC
CDR3aa: CARQGAGETQYF

abundance: -
j_gene: TRBJ1-3
d_gene: TRBD1
v_gene: TRBV19
CDR3nt: TGTGCCAGGCACAGGGGCCACTCTGGAAACACCATATATTTT
CDR3aa: CARHRGHSGNTIYF

abundance: -
j_gene: TRBJ2-1
d_gene: -
v_gene: TRBV25-1
CDR3nt: TGTGCCAGCAGTGATTTAATTCGGGGGAATGAGCAGTTCTTC
CDR3aa: CASSDLIRGNEQFF

abundance: -
j_gene: TRBJ2-1
d_gene: TRBD2
v_gene: TRBV7-6
CDR3nt: TGTGCCAGCAGCCAAAGGTGGACTAGCGGGAGGAATGAGCAGTTCTTC
CDR3aa: CASSQRWTSGRNEQFF

abundance: -
j_gene: TRBJ2-7
d_gene: TRBD2
v_gene: TRBV6-5
CDR3nt: TGTGCCAGCAGTTACATAGCGGGAGGCTACGAGCAGTACTTC
CDR3aa: CASSYIAGGYEQYF

abundance: once
j_gene: TRBJ2-7
d_gene: TRBD1
v_gene: TRBV6-1
CDR3nt: TGTGCCAGCAGCCGGACAGGGAAGATTCCCTACGAGCAGTACTTC
CDR3aa: CASSRTGKIPYEQYF

abundance: -
j_gene: TRBJ2-5
d_gene: -
v_gene: TRBV10-3
CDR3nt: TGTGCCATCAGTGAGAGGGAGCGAGAGACCCAGTACTTC
CDR3aa: CAISERERETQYF

abundance: -
j_gene: TRBJ2-5
d_gene: TRBD2
v_gene: TRBV7-9
CDR3nt: TGTGCCAGCAGTCCGACTAGCGGGAGGGCCTCAGAGACCCAGTACTTC
CDR3aa: CASSPTSGRASETQYF

abundance: -
j_gene: TRBJ1-2
d_gene: TRBD1
v_gene: TRBV7-2
CDR3nt: TGTGCCAGCACCGACAGGGAAATAGACACCTTC
CDR3aa: CASTDREIDTF

abundance: -
j_gene: TRBJ2-2
d_gene: -
v_gene: TRBV18
CDR3nt: TGTGCCAGCTCGGCTGACACATCGAACACCGGGGAGCTGTTTTTT
CDR3aa: CASSADTSNTGELFF

abundance: -
j_gene: TRBJ2-3
d_gene: TRBD2
v_gene: TRBV5-4
CDR3nt: TGTGCCAGCAGCCGCCGACTAGGCGGGGGGGATACGCAGTATTTT
CDR3aa: CASSRRLGGGDTQYF

abundance: once
j_gene: TRBJ1-4
d_gene: -
v_gene: TRBV7-9
CDR3nt: TGTGCCAGCAGCCCGGCGGGTAGACGACTGTTTTTT
CDR3aa: CASSPAGRRLFF

abundance: -
j_gene: TRBJ1-3
d_gene: TRBD1
v_gene: TRBV7-2
CDR3nt: TGTGCCAGCAGCTTTTCTCCCCGGGACAGGGGAAACACCATATATTTT
CDR3aa: CASSFSPRDRGNTIYF

abundance: -
j_gene: TRBJ2-1
d_gene: TRBD2
v_gene: TRBV7-9
CDR3nt: TGTGCCAGCAGCTTAGGGACTAGCGGGCCCAATGAGCAGTTCTTC
CDR3aa: CASSLGTSGPNEQFF

abundance: -
j_gene: TRBJ1-5
d_gene: -
v_gene: TRBV28
CDR3nt: TGTGCCAGCAGTTTATCGGCGGGCAATCAGCCCCAGCATTTT
CDR3aa: CASSLSAGNQPQHF

abundance: -
j_gene: TRBJ2-1
d_gene: TRBD1
v_gene: TRBV2
CDR3nt: TGTGCCAGCAGTCCCGGGACAGGGGGCGCCTACAATGAGCAGTTCTTC
CDR3aa: CASSPGTGGAYNEQFF

abundance: -
j_gene: TRBJ2-3
d_gene: -
v_gene: TRBV27
CDR3nt: TGTGCCAGCAGTCCCAACCTAGTTTGGGTTACGCAGTATTTT
CDR3aa: CASSPNLVWVTQYF

abundance: -
j_gene: TRBJ2-3
d_gene: TRBD1
v_gene: TRBV5-6
CDR3nt: TGTGCCAGCAGCTCCCCTCAGGGGGCAACGGATACGCAGTATTTT
CDR3aa: CASSSPQGATDTQYF

abundance: -
j_gene: TRBJ2-1
d_gene: -
v_gene: TRBV30
CDR3nt: TGTGCCTGGAGTTCGCAGGGGAATGAGCAGTTCTTC
CDR3aa: CAWSSQGNEQFF

abundance: -
j_gene: TRBJ2-7
d_gene: TRBD2
v_gene: TRBV7-3
CDR3nt: TGTGCCAGCAGCCATACCTCTAGCGGGTCCTACGAGCAGTACTTC
CDR3aa: CASSHTSSGSYEQYF

abundance: once
j_gene: TRBJ1-1
d_gene: -
v_gene: TRBV4-1
CDR3nt: TGCGCCAGCAGCCCTCGACAGAACACTGAAGCTTTCTTT
CDR3aa: CASSPRQNTEAFF

abundance: -
j_gene: TRBJ2-2
d_gene: TRBD2
v_gene: TRBV7-3
CDR3nt: TGTGCCAGCAGCCCCGGGGCTAGCGGGGCGAACACCGGGGAGCTGTTTTTT
CDR3aa: CASSPGASGANTGELFF

abundance: -
j_gene: TRBJ1-2
d_gene: -
v_gene: TRBV30
CDR3nt: TGTGCCTGGAAGTCCTCACAGGGCTCAACCAACTATGGCTACACCTTC
CDR3aa: CAWKSSQGSTNYGYTF

abundance: -
j_gene: TRBJ2-1
d_gene: TRBD2
v_gene: TRBV6-1
CDR3nt: TGTGCCAGCAGAGAAGCGGGAGGGCCTCATGAGCAGTTCTTC
CDR3aa: CASREAGGPHEQFF

abundance: -
j_gene: TRBJ2-7
d_gene: TRBD1
v_gene: TRBV25-1
CDR3nt: TGTGCCAGCAGTGAATTGGGCAAGGGGGCGGTCTACGAGCAGTACTTC
CDR3aa: CASSELGKGAVYEQYF

abundance: few
j_gene: TRBJ2-3
d_gene: TRBD2
v_gene: TRBV6-6
CDR3nt: TGTGCCAGCAGTTACGGGCGGGAGGGTGATACGCAGTATTTT
CDR3aa: CASSYGREGDTQYF

abundance: -
j_gene: TRBJ1-2
d_gene: TRBD1
v_gene: TRBV7-9
CDR3nt: TGTGCCAGCAGCTCGTCAGGGGGCGGACCCTATGGCTACACCTTC
CDR3aa: CASSSSGGGPYGYTF

abundance: -
j_gene: TRBJ1-3
d_gene: TRBD1
v_gene: TRBV6-6
CDR3nt: TGTGCCAGCAGTTACTCCGGGACAGCTGGAAACACCATATATTTT
CDR3aa: CASSYSGTAGNTIYF

abundance: -
j_gene: TRBJ2-5
d_gene: TRBD2
v_gene: TRBV15
CDR3nt: TGTGCCACCAGCAGAGCTCCCGGACTAGCGGCTTTACAAGAGACCCAGTACTTC
CDR3aa: CATSRAPGLAALQETQYF

abundance: once
j_gene: TRBJ2-7
d_gene: TRBD2
v_gene: TRBV4-1
CDR3nt: TGCGCCAGCAGCCAAGACCGAGGGACTAGCGGATCCCTTTTGGAGCAGTACTTC
CDR3aa: CASSQDRGTSGSLLEQYF

abundance: once
j_gene: TRBJ2-6
d_gene: -
v_gene: TRBV2
CDR3nt: TGTGCCAGCAGCCCCCGACACAGAGACTCTGGGGCCAACGTCCTGACTTTC
CDR3aa: CASSPRHRDSGANVLTF

abundance: -
j_gene: TRBJ1-5
d_gene: -
v_gene: TRBV19
CDR3nt: TGTGCCAGTACCCCCGGTGGGGCGTCGTATAGCAATCAGCCCCAGCATTTT
CDR3aa: CASTPGGASYSNQPQHF

abundance: once
j_gene: TRBJ2-6
d_gene: -
v_gene: TRBV18
CDR3nt: TGTGCCAGCTCACCACCGGCGACAAGCTCTGGGGCCAACGTCCTGACTTTC
CDR3aa: CASSPPATSSGANVLTF

abundance: -
j_gene: TRBJ2-1
d_gene: -
v_gene: TRBV6-5
CDR3nt: TGTGCCAGCAGTTACTTTCAACACGACAGCTACAATGAGCAGTTCTTC
CDR3aa: CASSYFQHDSYNEQFF

abundance: -
j_gene: TRBJ2-1
d_gene: -
v_gene: TRBV9
CDR3nt: TGTGCCAGCAGCGGACTAGGCTATGAGCAGTTCTTC
CDR3aa: CASSGLGYEQFF

abundance: -
j_gene: TRBJ1-1
d_gene: -
v_gene: TRBV21-1
CDR3nt: TGTGCCAGCAAAAAAGGGGTAGGTGGCACTGAAGCTTTCTTT
CDR3aa: CASKKGVGGTEAFF

abundance: -
j_gene: TRBJ2-3
d_gene: -
v_gene: TRBV7-2
CDR3nt: TGTGCCAGCAGCTTATATCTAGCGAGAACCTTCCAAAGCACAGATACGCAGTATTTT
CDR3aa: CASSLYLARTFQSTDTQYF

abundance: -
j_gene: TRBJ2-7
d_gene: TRBD2
v_gene: TRBV7-9
CDR3nt: TGTGCCAGCAGCTTAGGCAGACTAGCGGGAGGGCCAAAGGAGCAGTACTTC
CDR3aa: CASSLGRLAGGPKEQYF

abundance: -
j_gene: TRBJ2-1
d_gene: -
v_gene: TRBV6-6
CDR3nt: TGTGCCAGCAGTAACCGGGACTATGAGCAGTTCTTC
CDR3aa: CASSNRDYEQFF

abundance: few
j_gene: TRBJ2-7
d_gene: TRBD2
v_gene: TRBV27
CDR3nt: TGTGCCAGCAGTCCCCCGGCGGGCGGGAGCTCCTACGAGCAGTACTTC
CDR3aa: CASSPPAGGSSYEQYF

abundance: -
j_gene: TRBJ2-5
d_gene: -
v_gene: TRBV4-1
CDR3nt: TGCGCCAGCAGCCAAGGATTAGGCAGGGGTCAAGAGACCCAGTACTTC
CDR3aa: CASSQGLGRGQETQYF

abundance: -
j_gene: TRBJ2-7
d_gene: -
v_gene: TRBV19
CDR3nt: TGTGCCAGTAGTATGGGGGGTGGCTACGAGCAGTACTTC
CDR3aa: CASSMGGGYEQYF

abundance: once
j_gene: TRBJ2-1
d_gene: TRBD2
v_gene: TRBV27
CDR3nt: TGTGCCAGCAGTTTTTGGACTAGCGGTTACAATGAGCAGTTCTTC
CDR3aa: CASSFWTSGYNEQFF

abundance: once
j_gene: TRBJ2-7
d_gene: -
v_gene: TRBV5-8
CDR3nt: TGTGCCAGCAGCGGGCGGGGTGATTCCTACGAGCAGTACTTC
CDR3aa: CASSGRGDSYEQYF

abundance: -
j_gene: TRBJ2-2
d_gene: TRBD1
v_gene: TRBV30
CDR3nt: TGTGCCTGGAGACGACAGGGGTCGAACACCGGGGAGCTGTTTTTT
CDR3aa: CAWRRQGSNTGELFF

abundance: -
j_gene: TRBJ2-1
d_gene: TRBD2
v_gene: TRBV7-3
CDR3nt: TGTGCCAGCAGCTTAGGGCTAGCGGGAGTGCATGAGCAGTTCTTC
CDR3aa: CASSLGLAGVHEQFF

abundance: -
j_gene: TRBJ2-1
d_gene: TRBD2
v_gene: TRBV30
CDR3nt: TGTGCCTGGAGTGTACCCTTAGCGGGAGGGGAAGTAGCACTCTTC
CDR3aa: CAWSVPLAGGEVALF

abundance: -
j_gene: TRBJ2-3
d_gene: TRBD2
v_gene: TRBV27
CDR3nt: TGTGCCAGCAGTTCGGGCGGGAGAGTTTTAGATACGCAGTATTTT
CDR3aa: CASSSGGRVLDTQYF

abundance: -
j_gene: TRBJ1-2
d_gene: TRBD1
v_gene: TRBV5-5
CDR3nt: TGTGCCAGCAGCAGAGGACAGGGGGCAGTCTACACCTTC
CDR3aa: CASSRGQGAVYTF

abundance: -
j_gene: TRBJ2-7
d_gene: TRBD2
v_gene: TRBV18
CDR3nt: TGTGCCAGCTCACCCCCGGGGGAGGGACACGAGCAGTACTTC
CDR3aa: CASSPPGEGHEQYF

abundance: -
j_gene: TRBJ2-5
d_gene: TRBD1
v_gene: TRBV30
CDR3nt: TGTGCCTGGAGTGGGGGACAGGGCAAAGTGCGGGAGACCCAGTACTTC
CDR3aa: CAWSGGQGKVRETQYF

abundance: once
j_gene: TRBJ2-1
d_gene: TRBD1
v_gene: TRBV14
CDR3nt: TGTGCCAGCAGCCACCCTCGGACAGGGGCCTCCTATATTCATGAGCAGTTCTTC
CDR3aa: CASSHPRTGASYIHEQFF

abundance: -
j_gene: TRBJ1-1
d_gene: TRBD1
v_gene: TRBV5-1
CDR3nt: TGCGCCAGCAGCTTAAGACAGGGGAACACTGAAGCTTTCTTT
CDR3aa: CASSLRQGNTEAFF